The clone carrying this T cell receptor beta chain was counted at least ten times. The authors built TCR beta libraries using iRepertoire HTBI primers and Arm-PCR of CDR3 regions. Via MiXCR, TCRdb re-called the multiplex PCR reads, giving one row per CDR3 protein. In the table there are around 450,000 distinct CDR3 sequences, approximately 15% of which are singletons. The data are from a study of regulatory T cells in long-lasting Graves disease. Germline CDR1 is SNHLY and CDR2 is FYNNEI. The length of the CDR3 is 16 residues. V shed 7 bases and J shed 0 bases, with 13 bases lying between them. The time point denotes: newly diagnosed GD, antithyroid drugs for less than 3 months. Scientists built the TCR library using RNA that was extracted from PBMCs. This sample also belongs to another study, concerning T cells in Graves' hyperthyroidism and ophthalmopathy. That report notes: Ophthalmopathy was model-predicted a median approximately 6.9 months pre-onset.

V gene TRBV2 combines with J gene TRBJ2-6, with D maybe TRBD2 (7 bases). Material: peripheral blood mononuclear cells (PBMCs), obtained at new diagnosis, from a patient treated with antithyroid drugs. The sequence derives from a woman aged 40 to 55 with Graves disease. CDR3 residues: CASIGGADSGANVLTF. The CDR3 DNA reads as TGTGCCAGCATAGGGGGGGCGGACTCTGGGGCCAACGTCCTGACTTTC.